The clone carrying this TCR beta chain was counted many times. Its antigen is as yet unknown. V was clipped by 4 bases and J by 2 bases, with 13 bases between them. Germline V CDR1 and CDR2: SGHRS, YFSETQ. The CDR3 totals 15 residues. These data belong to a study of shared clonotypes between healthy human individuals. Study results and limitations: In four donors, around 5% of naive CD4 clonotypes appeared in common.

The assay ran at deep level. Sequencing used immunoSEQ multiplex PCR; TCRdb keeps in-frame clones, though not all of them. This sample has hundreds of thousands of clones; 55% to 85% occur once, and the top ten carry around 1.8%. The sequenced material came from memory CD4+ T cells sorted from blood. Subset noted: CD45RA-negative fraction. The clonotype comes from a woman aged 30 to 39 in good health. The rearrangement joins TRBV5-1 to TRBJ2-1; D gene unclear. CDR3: CASSPDSHAYNEQFF. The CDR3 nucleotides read TGCGCCAGCAGCCCTGACTCCCACGCCTACAATGAGCAGTTCTTC.